A single sample gave rise to the 13 T cell receptor beta chains below, sequenced in a study of human T cells and chemical hapten exposure. Time point: pre-sensitization, week 0. The treatment: therapeutic diphenylcyclopropenone sensitization with weekly scalp DPC. TCRdb analysed the RACE reads with MiXCR anew, one entry per CDR3 protein. The table lists 270,000 or so distinct CDR3 sequences, 7.7% of them singletons. The sequences come from whole blood, collected in connection with sensitization to the hapten diphenylcyclopropenone (DPC). These receptors all come from a young man with alopecia areata. Some clones in this sample may be carry-over from other donors' samples.

The chain couples TRBV12-3 or TRBV12-4 to TRBJ1-5; 8 positions agree with TRBD1. The CDR3 covers 16 residues. The ends lost 6 bases at V and 2 bases at J; junction bases unmatched: 9. Here the CDR3 DNA reads TGTGCCAGCAGGCCAGACAGGGGTGTCGGCAATCAGCCCCAGCATTTT. Protein product: CASRPDRGVGNQPQHF.

The sample holds many counts of this clonotype. The V gene is TRBV29-1, the J gene TRBJ2-5; 12 nucleotides align to TRBD2. The length of the CDR3 is 15 residues. CDR1 and CDR2 (germline): SQVTM, ANQGSEA. The V and J ends lost 7 bases and 2 bases, in that order; junction bases with no gene match: 8. CDR3 in amino acids: CSAKKGLAGQETQYF. The CDR3 region has the DNA TGCAGCGCCAAAAAAGGACTAGCGGGGCAAGAGACCCAGTACTTC.

The rearrangement links TRBV20-1 to TRBJ1-5; unclear D gene. CDR3 length: 11 amino acids. The germline V gene has CDR1 DFQATT and CDR2 SNEGSKA (reference sequence). The V end lost 3 bases, the J end lost 8 bases, and 8 bases lay between the germline ends. CDR3 amino acids: CSASRTEPQHF. The CDR3 DNA reads TGCAGTGCTAGTCGAACAGAGCCCCAGCATTTT.

This clonotype was picked up a small number of times. The rearrangement uses TRBV3-1 and TRBJ1-1, with D unresolved. The CDR3 has 13 amino acids. The germline V and J ends were trimmed by 0 bases and 6 bases, with 8 bases remaining between them. Germline lookup yields CDR1 LGHDT and CDR2 YNNKEL (reference sequence). CDR3 in DNA: TGTGCCAGCAGCCAAGATAGGTTACCTGAAGCTTTCTTT. Its translation: CASSQDRLPEAFF.

This clonotype was counted many times. The chain employs TRBV4-2 and TRBJ1-5; D not certain. CDR1 is LGHNA and CDR2 is YNFKEQ in the germline V gene. The V gene lost 0 bases and the J gene lost 4 bases, with 10 bases spanning the gap. The CDR3 contains 15 residues. As DNA, the CDR3 is TGTGCCAGCAGCCAAGATCCGGCGGGGAATCAGCCCCAGCATTTT. This gives the protein CASSQDPAGNQPQHF.

This clonotype was counted many times. This chain connects TRBV5-1 to TRBJ1-6, with a tentative D call TRBD1 (6 bases). The V and J ends lost 3 bases and 10 bases respectively, with 11 bases between them. The length of the CDR3 is 13 residues. Per germline, CDR1 SGHRS and CDR2 YFSETQ. The chain's CDR3 is CASSSGQLSPLHF. The CDR3 DNA reads as TGCGCCAGCAGCTCTGGACAGTTGTCACCCCTCCACTTT.

This clonotype was detected a few times. The rearrangement uses TRBV9 and TRBJ1-6, with a tentative D call TRBD1 (6 bases). The CDR3 runs 14 residues. CDR1 SGDLS and CDR2 YYNGEE come from the germline V gene. Trimming stripped 2 bases from V and 6 bases from J, with 9 bases between. The CDR3 loop is CASSVRGLNSPLHF. The CDR3 region has the DNA TGTGCCAGCAGCGTCCGGGGGCTTAATTCACCCCTCCACTTT.

This clonotype was found a few times. The V gene is TRBV7-2, the J gene TRBJ2-3; D gene uncertain. In germline, CDR1 is SGHTA, CDR2 FQGNSA. The CDR3 consists of 15 residues. Trimming took off 5 bases at V and 2 bases at J, with 14 bases between the two ends. CDR3 amino acids: CASSPLAPNTDTQYF. The CDR3 DNA is TGTGCCAGCAGCCCCTTGGCTCCAAACACAGATACGCAGTATTTT.

This clonotype was detected only a few times. The chain has TRBV7-2 and TRBJ1-5, with D uncertain. The CDR3 has 13 residues. Germline V lookup: CDR1 SGHTA, CDR2 FQGNSA. With 4 bases removed from V and 4 bases from J, the gap between germline ends came to 8 bases. This CDR3 is CASSSDHNQPQHF. The CDR3 coding sequence is TGTGCCAGCAGCTCGGATCATAATCAGCCCCAGCATTTT.

This chain uses TRBV25-1 with TRBJ2-5, with 8 bases identical to TRBD1. Germline CDR1 MGHDK, CDR2 SYGVNS. CDR3 length: 16 amino acids. Trimming took 1 base from V and 0 from J; bases not matched to a gene: 4. The CDR3 nucleotides read TGTGCCAGCAGTGAATCCGGGACAGGCCACCAAGAGACCCAGTACTTC. It yields the protein CASSESGTGHQETQYF.

The chain recombines TRBV6-5 with TRBJ1-3, with D hard to call. The V gene lost 2 bases and the J gene lost 0 bases, with 11 bases spanning the gap. CDR3 size: 16 residues. CDR1 is MNHEY, CDR2 SVGAGI, per germline. Here the CDR3 reads CASSYTSPRSGNTIYF. The CDR3 DNA sequence: TGTGCCAGCAGTTACACGTCCCCGCGCTCTGGAAACACCATATATTTT.

This clonotype was observed a few times. The chain recombines TRBV7-9 with TRBJ2-3; 9 bases fit TRBD1. This CDR3 contains 14 residues. Germline assignment: CDR1 SEHNR and CDR2 FQNEAQ (reference sequence). V was clipped by 5 bases and J by 4 bases; unmatched bases: 4. The CDR3 nucleotides are TGTGCCAGCAGCGAAACAGGGGGCGCAGATACGCAGTATTTT. Amino acid sequence: CASSETGGADTQYF.

This clonotype was counted ten times or more. The chain has TRBV7-9 and TRBJ2-6; TRBD1 is a possible D gene (6 bases). The CDR3 runs to 17 residues. Trimming removed 1 base from V and 0 bases from J, with 10 bases in between. Germline CDR1 is SEHNR and CDR2 is FQNEAQ (reference sequence). CDR3 loop: CASSLGPGASGANVLTF. The DNA for the CDR3 is TGTGCCAGCAGCTTAGGCCCAGGGGCCTCTGGGGCCAACGTCCTGACTTTC.